The 5 T cell receptor beta chains below were found in one sample sequenced in a study of persistence of HIV-infected CD4 T cells. These receptors are not linked to any known antigen. The immunoSEQ assay was version 4, run in survey mode. The data were produced by immunoSEQ multiplex PCR, yet TCRdb's version contains in-frame clones alone and is incomplete. The sample contains 35,000 to 45,000 clones, roughly 80% of which appear only once. Cells were stimulated with CMV-infected fibroblast lysates at roughly 9.1 ug/mL. Sorted nonresponding memory CD4+ T cells were CD40L-negative, CD69-negative, CD45RO-high. Sample: CD4+ T cells sorted from PBMCs after approximately 20-hour stimulation, taken from a patient who received antiretroviral therapy. The receptors here all came from an adult man with HIV who was CMV-seropositive.

The chain has TRBV27 and TRBJ2-3; TRBD1 matches 8 bases. The CDR3 sequence is 15 residues long. Germline CDR1 MNHEY, CDR2 SMNVEV (reference sequence). Trimming removed 5 bases from V and 2 bases from J; junction bases left unmatched: 6. The CDR3 reads CASSPRTGITDTQYF. The CDR3 DNA is TGTGCCAGCAGTCCGAGGACAGGGATCACAGATACGCAGTATTTT.

J is TRBJ2-3 and V is TRBV6-1; 9 bases are a match to TRBD2. With V trimmed by 7 bases and J by 2 bases, 4 bases remained unmatched. Germline V lookup: CDR1 MNHNS, CDR2 SASEGT. This CDR3 comprises 14 residues. This chain's CDR3 is CASMGLALTDTQYF. The CDR3, as DNA: TGTGCCAGCATGGGACTAGCCCTCACAGATACGCAGTATTTT.

The J gene is TRBJ1-1, the V gene TRBV6-6; D not certain. Germline CDR1 MNHNY, CDR2 SVGAGI (reference sequence). CDR3 length equals 15 residues. V was cut by 2 bases and J by 3 bases, with 13 bases left in between. The CDR3 region has the DNA TGTGCCAGCAGTTACGGAGGGAGTACAGACACTGAAGCTTTCTTT. This encodes CASSYGGSTDTEAFF.

This clone has just a few counts. The gene calls are TRBV10-3 and TRBJ1-4; 7 bases agree with TRBD1. The CDR3 is made up of 15 amino acids. J lost 4 bases, V lost 4 bases, and 6 bases had no gene match. From germline, CDR1 is ENHRY and CDR2 SYGVKD. The CDR3 sequence: CAISAGQAFNEKLFF. The CDR3, as DNA: TGTGCCATCAGTGCTGGACAGGCCTTTAATGAAAAACTGTTTTTT.

The chain combines TRBV9 with TRBJ1-4; maybe TRBD1 (6 bases). The CDR3 has 17 residues. Trimming took 4 bases from V and 7 from J, leaving 23 bases between them. Germline CDR1 reads SGDLS; CDR2 reads YYNGEE. The CDR3 DNA follows: TGTGCCAGCAGCCCCACAGGGAGGGGGGTTATGGGTGAAAAACTGTTTTTT. Protein product: CASSPTGRGVMGEKLFF.